These 30 T cell receptor beta chains came from one sample sequenced in a study of OX40 agonist ivuxolimab in advanced cancers. TCRdb's copy holds only in-frame clones and misses some; the assay was immunoSEQ multiplex PCR. The table lists just over 20,000 clones, more than 75% of them singletons. The sample in question was CD4+ or CD8+ T cells sorted from blood, obtained in a trial of the OX40 agonist ivuxolimab. The source is an adult with an advanced solid tumor such as melanoma, head and neck, liver or kidney cancer.

The V and J genes are TRBV6-5 and TRBJ1-2; D gene uncertain. V was trimmed by 4 bases and J by 2 bases, leaving 17 bases between them. The CDR3 is 16 residues long. Germline CDR1 reads MNHEY; CDR2 reads SVGAGI. The CDR3 bases are TGTGCCAGCAGTTCTCCCAAGCGATCATCGAACTATGGCTACACCTTC. Protein product: CASSSPKRSSNYGYTF.

This chain uses TRBV5-6 with TRBJ1-4, with D uncertain. Trimming left V 2 bases short and J 5 bases short, with 7 bases between. Looked up from germline, CDR1 is SGHDT and CDR2 is YYEEEE. CDR3 length equals 13 residues. CDR3 region: CASSLMENEKLFF. In DNA form, the CDR3 reads TGTGCCAGCAGCTTAATGGAGAATGAAAAACTGTTTTTT.

V gene TRBV30 combines with J gene TRBJ1-6; 7 nucleotides align to TRBD1. The CDR3 covers 14 residues. CDR1 is GTSNPN and CDR2 is SVGIG in the germline V gene (reference sequence). Trimming took 8 bases from V and 7 from J; bases not matched to a gene: 11. The CDR3 loop is CAGSRGDPNSPLHF. The CDR3 DNA reads as TGTGCCGGCTCCAGGGGGGACCCAAATTCACCCCTCCACTTT.

The chain employs TRBV6-6 and TRBJ1-1, with D hard to call. CDR1 MNHNY and CDR2 SVGAGI come from the germline V gene (reference sequence). CDR3 length equals 14 residues. V shed 6 bases and J shed 1 base, with 12 bases lying between them. CDR3 loop: CASSTSLGNTEAFF. The CDR3 DNA sequence: TGTGCCAGCAGCACTAGTTTGGGGAACACTGAAGCTTTCTTT.

V and J are TRBV5-6 and TRBJ2-7; no definite D call. CDR1 SGHDT and CDR2 YYEEEE come from the germline V gene. The V and J ends lost 0 bases and 2 bases respectively, with 9 bases between them. This CDR3 comprises 14 residues. The CDR3 DNA reads TGTGCCAGCAGCTTGGGACTGGGTGCCTACGAGCAGTACTTC. The encoded protein is CASSLGLGAYEQYF.

The chain links TRBV7-9 to TRBJ2-7; D is possibly TRBD1 (5 bases). The germline CDR1 and CDR2 sequences are SEHNR and FQNEAQ (reference sequence). With 5 bases removed from V and 0 bases from J, the gap between germline ends came to 14 bases. The CDR3 totals 15 residues. The CDR3, as DNA: TGTGCCAGCAGCACTGGACAATCAAGCTCCTACGAGCAGTACTTC. This sequence encodes CASSTGQSSSYEQYF.

The rearrangement joins TRBV7-8 to TRBJ2-5, with D possibly matching TRBD2 (5 bases). Germline values: CDR1 SGHVS, CDR2 FQNEAQ. Trimming shortened V by 3 bases and J by 1 base, and 18 bases separated the two germline ends. This CDR3 is built from 17 residues. CDR3 sequence: CASSLARRHEGQETQYF. The CDR3 DNA is TGTGCCAGCAGCTTGGCCCGCCGACACGAGGGCCAAGAGACCCAGTACTTC.

In DNA, the CDR3 is TGTGCCAGCAGCTTAGGGTCAGGGGCTGGGAATGAGCAGTTCTTC. This encodes CASSLGSGAGNEQFF. The chain employs TRBV7-2 and TRBJ2-1, with D possibly being TRBD1 (6 bases). Germline CDR1 is SGHTA and CDR2 is FQGNSA. The CDR3 runs to 15 residues. V shed 1 base and J shed 7 bases, with 14 bases lying between them.

The chain has TRBV18 and TRBJ2-3, with D possibly TRBD2 on 6 matching bases. V was clipped by 0 bases and J by 1 base, with 8 bases between them. Per the germline V gene, CDR1 is KGHSH and CDR2 is LQKENI. This CDR3 region has 15 residues. This CDR3 reads CASSPPSGRTDTQYF. The DNA for the CDR3 is TGTGCCAGCTCACCACCTAGCGGACGCACAGATACGCAGTATTTT.

This clone is classed as medium-sized. The V call is TRBV6-1, the J call TRBJ1-1; D is possibly TRBD1 (5 bases). Trimming cost V 3 bases and J 6 bases, with 14 bases left between them. Germline V gives CDR1 MNHNS, CDR2 SASEGT. This CDR3 has 14 residues. The CDR3 sequence: CASSDRGRGAEAFF. Written as DNA, the CDR3 is TGTGCCAGCAGTGATCGTGGTAGGGGCGCTGAAGCTTTCTTT.

The gene calls are TRBV10-3 and TRBJ2-5; D ambiguous. Trimming took 4 bases from V and 5 from J, leaving 14 bases between them. The CDR3 has 14 amino acids. CDR1 is ENHRY and CDR2 is SYGVKD in the germline V gene. In DNA, the CDR3 is TGTGCCATCAGTGGGAAGGGCTCCGGGGAGACCCAGTACTTC. It is translated as CAISGKGSGETQYF.

On this clone itself: Other DNA sequences in this specimen translate into the identical CDR3. Written as DNA, the CDR3 is TGTGCCTGGAGGCCATGTGGCCGGGGGGGAAATGAGCAGTTCTTC. Translation gives CAWRPCGRGGNEQFF. The chain uses TRBV30 and TRBJ2-1; 8 positions match TRBD2. V lost 3 bases, J lost 7 bases, and 11 bases stayed unmatched. The CDR3 is 15 amino acids. Germline assignment: CDR1 GTSNPN and CDR2 SVGIG (reference sequence).

The V call is TRBV6-6, the J call TRBJ2-4, with 8 bases that match TRBD2. V lost 5 bases, J lost 6 bases, and 9 bases stayed unmatched. The germline V gene encodes CDR1 MNHNY and CDR2 SVGAGI (reference sequence). The CDR3 has 15 residues. CDR3 sequence reads: CASSHIRGGRNIQYF. For the CDR3, the DNA is TGTGCCAGCAGTCACATCCGCGGGGGGAGAAACATTCAGTACTTC.

J is TRBJ2-1 and V is TRBV7-2; D is unresolved. V gave up 5 bases and J gave up 3 bases, with 11 bases separating them. This CDR3 has 14 residues. Germline loops: CDR1 SGHTA, CDR2 FQGNSA. CDR3 region: CASSPAGRYNEQFF. DNA for the CDR3: TGTGCCAGCAGCCCAGCAGGACGCTACAATGAGCAGTTCTTC.

The genes are TRBV5-1 and TRBJ1-4; the D is unclear. Trimming stripped 0 bases from V and 7 bases from J, with 10 bases between. This CDR3 spans 14 amino acids. The germline gives CDR1 SGHRS, CDR2 YFSETQ. CDR3 nucleotide sequence: TGCGCCAGCAGCTTGGACGGGAATAGTGAAAAACTGTTTTTT. Its translation: CASSLDGNSEKLFF. The full variable domain, completed using reference TRBV5-1 and TRBJ1-4, is KAGVTQTPRYLIKTRGQQVTLSCSPISGHRSVSWYQQTPGQGLQFLFEYFSETQRNKGNFPGRFSGRQFSNSRSEMNVSTLELGDSALYLCASSLDGNSEKLFFGSGTQLSVL.

The gene calls are TRBV19 and TRBJ1-1, with D maybe TRBD1 (6 bases). CDR1 LNHDA and CDR2 SQIVND come from the germline V gene (reference sequence). CDR3 length: 15 amino acids. V was clipped by 8 bases and J by 1 base, with 17 bases between them. The CDR3 region has the DNA TGTGCCAGTGTAAGCGGGGGCTATGGGAACACTGAAGCTTTCTTT. This gives the protein CASVSGGYGNTEAFF. Supplemented by reference TRBV19 and TRBJ1-1, the full variable domain reads DGGITQSPKYLFRKEGQNVTLSCEQNLNHDAMYWYRQDPGQGLRLIYYSQIVNDFQKGDIAEGYSVSREKKESFPLTVTSAQKNPTAFYLCASVSGGYGNTEAFFGQGTRLTVV.

The V gene is TRBV19, the J gene TRBJ1-2; D remains unclear. Germline lookup yields CDR1 LNHDA and CDR2 SQIVND (reference sequence). V shed 0 bases and J shed 3 bases, with 23 bases lying between them. There are 19 residues in the CDR3. CDR3 bases: TGTGCCAGTAGTATAGATCTATTAGCGGGATTGACGGGAGACTATGGCTACACCTTC. This encodes CASSIDLLAGLTGDYGYTF.

Sample share makes this clone medium-sized. The genes are TRBV19 and TRBJ1-1; perhaps TRBD1 as D (5 bases). The CDR3 consists of 13 residues. Trimming cost V 5 bases and J 1 base, with 8 bases left between them. Germline V gene sequence: CDR1 LNHDA, CDR2 SQIVND (reference sequence). This chain's CDR3 is CASSQQENTEAFF. CDR3 DNA: TGTGCCAGTAGTCAACAGGAGAACACTGAAGCTTTCTTT.

The J gene is TRBJ1-1, the V gene TRBV28; 7 bases fit TRBD1. This CDR3 is 13 amino acids long. The junction had 8 bases not matched to a gene; V was cut back by 6 bases and J by 7 bases. Looked up from germline, CDR1 is MDHEN and CDR2 is SYDVKM. In nucleotides, the CDR3 is TGTGCCAGCAGATCCCCCCAGGGGGGTGAAGCTTTCTTT. This codes for CASRSPQGGEAFF.

This chain uses TRBV7-9 with TRBJ2-7; TRBD2 matches at 12 bases. The germline V gene encodes CDR1 SEHNR and CDR2 FQNEAQ (reference sequence). The CDR3 has 16 residues. The trim removed 2 bases at V and 1 base at J, leaving 3 bases unmatched. The CDR3 sequence is CASSLIGTSGSYEQYF. The DNA of the CDR3 is TGTGCCAGCAGCTTAATTGGGACTAGCGGGTCCTACGAGCAGTACTTC. Drawing the rest from reference TRBV7-9 and TRBJ2-7, the complete variable domain is DTGVSQNPRHKITKRGQNVTFRCDPISEHNRLYWYRQTLGQGPEFLTYFQNEAQLEKSRLLSDRFSAERPKGSFSTLEIQRTEQGDSAMYLCASSLIGTSGSYEQYFGPGTRLTVT.

The chain links TRBV7-2 to TRBJ2-1; 11 bases agree with TRBD1. The CDR3 extends over 14 amino acids. In germline, CDR1 is SGHTA, CDR2 FQGNSA. After removal of 5 bases from V and 8 bases from J, the junction contained 5 bases not matched to a gene. CDR3 in amino acids: CASSLGQGAYEQFF. The CDR3 DNA reads as TGTGCCAGCAGCCTAGGACAGGGGGCCTATGAGCAGTTCTTC.

The chain recombines TRBV7-9 with TRBJ1-4, with 7 nucleotides matching TRBD1. This CDR3 region has 16 residues. CDR1 SEHNR and CDR2 FQNEAQ come from the germline V gene (reference sequence). The junction had 7 bases not matched to a gene; V was cut back by 2 bases and J by 4 bases. The CDR3 DNA sequence: TGTGCCAGCAGCTTAAATCACGGGACAGTTAATGAAAAACTGTTTTTT. This gives the protein CASSLNHGTVNEKLFF.

This chain joins TRBV5-1 and TRBJ2-1, with D perhaps matching TRBD1 (6 bases). CDR1 is SGHRS, CDR2 YFSETQ, per germline. CDR3 length equals 15 residues. The V end was cut by 6 bases, the J end by 5 bases, with 18 bases between. CDR3 in DNA: TGCGCCAGCAACACACAGGGCTGGGAAAACAATGAGCAGTTCTTC. As protein: CASNTQGWENNEQFF.

The table lists this clone with a few counts. This chain links TRBV10-2 with TRBJ2-1, with 9 nucleotides matching TRBD2. This CDR3 is 15 amino acids long. Germline V gene lookup returns CDR1 WSHSY and CDR2 SAAADI. V lost 4 bases to trimming and J lost 4 bases; unmatched junction nucleotides: 5. CDR3 residues: CASSATSGPYNEQFF. CDR3 in DNA: TGCGCCAGCAGTGCGACTAGCGGACCTTACAATGAGCAGTTCTTC.

This clone was seen only once. This chain uses TRBV4-2 with TRBJ1-2; 7 bases are shared with TRBD1. V lost 0 bases to trimming and J lost 8 bases; unmatched junction nucleotides: 9. CDR3 length: 15 amino acids. The germline V gene has CDR1 LGHNA and CDR2 YNFKEQ. The CDR3 DNA reads TGTGCCAGCAGCCAAGAAGAGGAGGGGGCCTGGGGCTACACCTTC. Translated: CASSQEEEGAWGYTF.

The chain carries TRBV5-5 and TRBJ1-2; perhaps TRBD1 as D (5 bases). Trimming pared 3 bases from V and 2 bases from J, leaving 8 bases between. CDR1 SGHKS and CDR2 YYEKEE come from the germline V gene (reference sequence). The CDR3 is 13 amino acids. The CDR3 here is CASSWDGNYGYTF. Written as DNA, the CDR3 is TGTGCCAGCAGCTGGGACGGCAACTATGGCTACACCTTC.

There are a few counts of this clone. The V and J genes are TRBV5-6 and TRBJ1-5, with D hard to call. Germline V gene sequence: CDR1 SGHDT, CDR2 YYEEEE. There are 15 residues in the CDR3. The ends were cut back, 1 base at V and 4 bases at J, with 12 bases in the middle. This CDR3 is CASSLQGLANQPQHF. As DNA, the CDR3 is TGTGCCAGCAGCTTGCAAGGTCTGGCAAATCAGCCCCAGCATTTT.

The CDR3 is CASSDVVGRTNYGYTF. As DNA, the CDR3 is TGTGCCAGCAGTGACGTGGTGGGAAGGACTAACTATGGCTACACCTTC. The gene calls are TRBV6-1 and TRBJ1-2; D not resolved. Germline V gives CDR1 MNHNS, CDR2 SASEGT. The CDR3 runs to 16 residues. Trimming removed 3 bases from V and 0 bases from J, with 14 bases in between.

This CDR3 is CASKKAGSLYGYTF. CDR3 nucleotides: TGTGCCAGCAAGAAAGCTGGGAGCCTTTATGGCTACACCTTC. The rearrangement links TRBV7-6 to TRBJ1-2; no clear D. The CDR3 extends over 14 amino acids. V dropped 7 bases and J dropped 5 bases, with 17 bases sitting between them. Looked up from germline, CDR1 is SGHVS and CDR2 is FNYEAQ. The full variable domain, with the rest looked up from reference TRBV7-6 and TRBJ1-2, is GAGVSQSPRYKVTKRGQDVALRCDPISGHVSLYWYRQALGQGPEFLTYFNYEAQQDKSGLPNDRFSAERPEGSISTLTIQRTEQRDSAMYRCASKKAGSLYGYTFGSGTRLTVV.

The chain joins TRBV9 to TRBJ1-6; maybe TRBD1 (5 bases). This CDR3 spans 15 amino acids. V shed 3 bases and J shed 7 bases, with 14 bases lying between them. Looked up from germline, CDR1 is SGDLS and CDR2 is YYNGEE. CDR3 nucleotide sequence: TGTGCCAGCAGCGGGGGCGGGGATAGGAATTCACCCCTCCACTTT. This codes for CASSGGGDRNSPLHF.